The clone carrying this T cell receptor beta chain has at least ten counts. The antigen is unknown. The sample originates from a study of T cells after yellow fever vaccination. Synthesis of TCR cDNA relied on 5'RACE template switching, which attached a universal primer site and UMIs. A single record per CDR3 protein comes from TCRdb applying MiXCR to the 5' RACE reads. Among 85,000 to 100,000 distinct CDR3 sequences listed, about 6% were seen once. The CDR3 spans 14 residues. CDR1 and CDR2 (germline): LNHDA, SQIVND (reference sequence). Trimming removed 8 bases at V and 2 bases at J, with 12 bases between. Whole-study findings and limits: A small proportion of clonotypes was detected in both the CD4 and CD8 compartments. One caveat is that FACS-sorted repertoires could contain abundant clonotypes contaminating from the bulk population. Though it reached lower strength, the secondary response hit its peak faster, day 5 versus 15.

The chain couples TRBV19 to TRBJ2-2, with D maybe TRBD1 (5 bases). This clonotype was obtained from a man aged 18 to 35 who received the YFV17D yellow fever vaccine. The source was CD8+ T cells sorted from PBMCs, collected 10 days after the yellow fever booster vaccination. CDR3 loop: CASAYRFNTGELFF. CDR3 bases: TGTGCCAGTGCATACAGGTTTAACACCGGGGAGCTGTTTTTT.